This T cell receptor beta chain was identified during a study of cytomegalovirus exposure and HLA in healthy donors. Findings and limits, study-wide: An analysis done earlier found most TCR beta V segments productive about 87% or about 30% of the time.

13 Jbeta primers and 60 Vbeta primers were used for the PCR. The assay was immunoSEQ multiplex PCR, and TCRdb's table has in-frame clones only and misses some. Of roughly 120,000 clones in the sample, 82% were seen once. Remarks on this clone: Antigen: not known.

Germline CDR1 and CDR2: SGHTA and FQGNSA. Trimming took off 1 base at V and 5 bases at J, with 9 bases between the two ends. The CDR3 totals 13 residues. This receptor was obtained from a woman aged 18-29 years in good health and CMV-seronegative. V usage is TRBV7-2 and J usage is TRBJ2-7; D possibly corresponds to TRBD1 (6 bases). The sequenced material came from PBMCs. In nucleotides, the CDR3 is TGTGCCAGCAGCTTAGACAGGGCCAACGAGCAGTACTTC. This encodes CASSLDRANEQYF. Full variable domain (remainder filled in from reference TRBV7-2 and TRBJ2-7): GAGVSQSPSNKVTEKGKDVELRCDPISGHTALYWYRQSLGQGLEFLIYFQGNSAPDKSGLPSDRFSAERTGGSVSTLTIQRTQQEDSAVYLCASSLDRANEQYFGPGTRLTVT.